A single sample gave rise to the 25 T cell receptor beta chains below, sequenced in a study of T-cell reconstitution after alpha-beta-depleted transplantation in children. The TCRbeta library was prepared with unique molecular identifiers. In TCRdb, the PCR reads were re-called with MiXCR into one record per CDR3 protein. The sample consists of about 640,000 distinct CDR3 sequences, 10% to 15% of them appearing once. The input for sequencing was PBMCs, mostly from graft donor cells, taken 360 days after TCRalphabeta/CD19-depleted stem cell transplant. All receptors come from a male patient between 10 and 17 years old who had a stem cell transplant for acute myeloid leukemia, so the T cells may come from the graft donor.

This chain links TRBV7-8 with TRBJ2-5; 13 bases agree with TRBD2. V lost 4 bases, J lost 5 bases, and 7 bases stayed unmatched. Germline V gene lookup returns CDR1 SGHVS and CDR2 FQNEAQ. This CDR3 is built from 16 residues. Here the CDR3 DNA reads TGTGCCAGCAGCTCGGGACTAGCGGGAACAGGGGAGACCCAGTACTTC. Translated: CASSSGLAGTGETQYF.

The CDR3 DNA reads TGCAGTCCTGTGACTAGCGGCATATACAATGAGCAGTTCTTC. Residues: CSPVTSGIYNEQFF. This chain joins TRBV20-1 and TRBJ2-1; 9 bases are a match to TRBD2. This CDR3 contains 14 residues. Unmatched junction bases numbered 9, after V lost 8 bases and J lost 4 bases. The V gene's germline CDR1 is DFQATT and CDR2 SNEGSKA (reference sequence).

This clonotype was detected a few times. V usage is TRBV12-3 or TRBV12-4 and J usage is TRBJ1-1; D gene ambiguous. CDR3 length equals 15 residues. Trimming cost V 6 bases and J 0 bases, with 14 bases left between them. The CDR3 spells CASSAPGQLNTEAFF. CDR3 DNA: TGTGCCAGCAGCGCTCCAGGCCAGCTGAACACTGAAGCTTTCTTT.

The table lists this clonotype with many counts. The chain uses TRBV28 and TRBJ2-7; 9 bases match TRBD1. Germline lookup yields CDR1 MDHEN and CDR2 SYDVKM. Germline trimming cut 6 bases from V and 5 bases from J; bases unmatched to any gene: 14. The CDR3 is 16 residues long. The DNA of the CDR3 is TGTGCCAGCAGGAACCTTCCGGGACAGGGAATCCACGAGCAGTACTTC. This gives the protein CASRNLPGQGIHEQYF.

The chain links TRBV10-3 to TRBJ2-7; D is perhaps TRBD2 (7 bases). This CDR3 has 14 residues. With 10 bases removed from V and 2 bases from J, the gap between germline ends came to 18 bases. The V gene's germline CDR1 is ENHRY and CDR2 SYGVKD. The CDR3 DNA reads TGTGCCACTCTCCCCTGGGGGGGCCCCTACGAGCAGTACTTC. Amino acid sequence: CATLPWGGPYEQYF.

This chain connects TRBV27 to TRBJ2-7; D is uncertain. The germline V gene has CDR1 MNHEY and CDR2 SMNVEV (reference sequence). The CDR3 contains 13 residues. Trimming pared 5 bases from V and 3 bases from J, leaving 11 bases between. CDR3 sequence reads: CASSSEDRYEQYF. In DNA, the CDR3 is TGTGCCAGCAGTAGCGAGGATCGCTACGAGCAGTACTTC.

This sequence joins TRBV25-1 and TRBJ2-7; D is possibly TRBD1 (6 bases). The V gene's germline CDR1 is MGHDK and CDR2 SYGVNS. V was shortened by 5 bases and J by 7 bases, with 9 bases between the two germline ends. The CDR3 spans 11 residues. This chain's CDR3 is CASSRQVEQYF. CDR3 sequence (DNA): TGTGCCAGCAGTAGACAGGTTGAGCAGTACTTC.

J is TRBJ2-7 and V is TRBV29-1, with D perhaps given as TRBD1 or TRBD2 (5 bases each). CDR3 length equals 16 residues. Trimming shortened V by 6 bases and J by 0 bases, and 21 bases separated the two germline ends. CDR1 is SQVTM, CDR2 ANQGSEA, per germline. The CDR3 spells CSVGNPGPKLSYEQYF. As DNA, the CDR3 is TGCAGCGTAGGCAACCCGGGGCCAAAACTCTCCTACGAGCAGTACTTC.

The chain couples TRBV7-2 to TRBJ2-5, with a tentative D call TRBD1 (6 bases). Germline values: CDR1 SGHTA, CDR2 FQGNSA. V shed 5 bases and J shed 5 bases, with 21 bases lying between them. The CDR3 totals 16 residues. Here the CDR3 reads CASSRGWGRGAETQYF. CDR3 bases: TGTGCCAGCAGCCGCGGGTGGGGGCGAGGGGCGGAGACCCAGTACTTC.

The chain joins TRBV25-1 to TRBJ2-1; tentative D call: TRBD2 (5 bases). The CDR3 is made up of 14 amino acids. Germline CDR1 MGHDK, CDR2 SYGVNS. Trimming pared 3 bases from V and 7 bases from J, leaving 13 bases between. The CDR3 region has the DNA TGTGCCAGCAGTGATGAAACCTCGGGGAATGAGCAGTTCTTC. Translating it yields CASSDETSGNEQFF.

This clonotype was seen only a few times. The rearrangement joins TRBV9 to TRBJ2-2, with TRBD2 as a possible D gene (6 bases). Deletions cut 0 bases from V and 1 base from J, with 10 bases between. The CDR3 spans 16 residues. Germline assignment: CDR1 SGDLS and CDR2 YYNGEE. CDR3 in DNA: TGTGCCAGCAGCGTAGAGGAGGGAAGGAACACCGGGGAGCTGTTTTTT. Translating gives CASSVEEGRNTGELFF. Full variable domain (missing parts from reference TRBV9 and TRBJ2-2): DSGVTQTPKHLITATGQRVTLRCSPRSGDLSVYWYQQSLDQGLQFLIQYYNGEERAKGNILERFSAQQFPDLHSELNLSSLELGDSALYFCASSVEEGRNTGELFFGEGSRLTVL.

This clonotype was observed many times. The rearrangement links TRBV7-3 to TRBJ2-1; 7 bases fit TRBD2. The trim removed 1 base at V and 4 bases at J, leaving 7 bases unmatched. The CDR3 totals 16 residues. Per germline, CDR1 SGHTA and CDR2 FQGTGA. The CDR3 is CASSLRAGVAYNEQFF. DNA of the CDR3: TGTGCCAGCAGCTTAAGGGCGGGAGTAGCTTACAATGAGCAGTTCTTC.

This clonotype showed up just a few times. The chain has TRBV12-3 or TRBV12-4 and TRBJ1-2; D call uncertain. V shed 3 bases and J shed 4 bases, with 12 bases lying between them. This CDR3 spans 14 amino acids. CDR3 coding DNA: TGTGCCAGCAGTTTGTCGGGGAGGCTCTATGGCTACACCTTC. Its protein product is CASSLSGRLYGYTF.

The rearrangement links TRBV12-3 or TRBV12-4 to TRBJ2-1; TRBD2 aligns across 12 bases. Trimming at V came to 5 bases and at J to 0 bases, leaving 11 bases not matched to a gene. The CDR3 totals 19 residues. CDR3 residues: CASSALAGGALSSYNEQFF. DNA of the CDR3: TGTGCCAGCAGTGCACTAGCGGGGGGTGCCCTTAGCTCCTACAATGAGCAGTTCTTC.

In its sample, this clonotype was seen many times. The genes are TRBV7-3 and TRBJ2-3; a weak D match, TRBD2 (6 bases). This CDR3 is 14 amino acids long. Germline loops: CDR1 SGHTA, CDR2 FQGTGA. The ends were cut back, 5 bases at V and 2 bases at J, with 11 bases in the middle. DNA for the CDR3: TGTGCCAGCAGCCCTGGGACTTTCACAGATACGCAGTATTTT. Its protein product is CASSPGTFTDTQYF.

This clonotype was seen only a few times. The CDR3 loop is CASSQDLAGGYNEQFF. CDR3 sequence (DNA): TGTGCCAGCAGCCAAGATCTAGCGGGAGGATACAATGAGCAGTTCTTC. The chain uses TRBV4-2 and TRBJ2-1; TRBD2 matches at 11 bases. This CDR3 contains 16 residues. Germline V gene sequence: CDR1 LGHNA, CDR2 YNFKEQ. J gave up 4 bases and V 0 bases, and 2 bases lay outside the gene matches.

The V and J genes are TRBV29-1 and TRBJ2-1; either TRBD1 or TRBD2 may fit D (11 bases each). Trimming left V 5 bases short and J 10 bases short, with 33 bases between. Germline loops: CDR1 SQVTM, CDR2 ANQGSEA. The CDR3 has 18 amino acids. In DNA form, the CDR3 reads TGCAGCGTTTTAGGGACAGGGGGTACTAGCGGGAGAGCCAGGGAGCAGTTCTTC. It specifies CSVLGTGGTSGRAREQFF.

On this clonotype: The germline gene is not matched at one end of the junction; a read error may be the cause. The chain combines TRBV20-1 with TRBJ1-5; weak D call: TRBD1 (5 bases). Germline V gives CDR1 DFQATT, CDR2 SNEGSKA (reference sequence). CDR3 length: 15 amino acids. CDR3 DNA sequence: TGCAGTGCTAGAGACTGGGGGAATAGCAATCAGCCCCGGCATTTT. This gives the protein CSARDWGNSNQPRHF.

This clonotype was recorded at least ten times. The chain links TRBV5-1 to TRBJ2-2; 9 bases agree with TRBD1. V lost 4 bases, J lost 6 bases, and 10 bases stayed unmatched. This CDR3 has 16 residues. Germline V lookup: CDR1 SGHRS, CDR2 YFSETQ. The CDR3 protein is CASSLTGTGLAGELFF. The CDR3 nucleotides are TGCGCCAGCAGCCTAACCGGGACAGGGTTAGCCGGGGAGCTGTTTTTT. The whole variable domain, filled in from reference TRBV5-1 and TRBJ2-2, reads KAGVTQTPRYLIKTRGQQVTLSCSPISGHRSVSWYQQTPGQGLQFLFEYFSETQRNKGNFPGRFSGRQFSNSRSEMNVSTLELGDSALYLCASSLTGTGLAGELFFGEGSRLTVL.

This clonotype was seen many times. The chain combines TRBV12-3 or TRBV12-4 with TRBJ2-3, with 13 nucleotides matching TRBD2. This CDR3 comprises 16 residues. After removal of 4 bases from V and 6 bases from J, the junction contained 7 bases not matched to a gene. CDR3 in DNA: TGTGCCAGCAGTTGTACTAGCGGGAGGGCCAGGGATACGCAGTATTTT. Translating gives CASSCTSGRARDTQYF.

In its sample, this clonotype was seen many times. This rearrangement joins TRBV29-1 to TRBJ2-2; no firm D call. This CDR3 comprises 15 residues. The germline V gene has CDR1 SQVTM and CDR2 ANQGSEA. V was pared by 4 bases and J by 2 bases, with 14 bases between. The CDR3 protein is CSVGIHTLNTGELFF. CDR3 coding DNA: TGCAGCGTTGGAATTCATACCCTAAACACCGGGGAGCTGTTTTTT.

This clonotype was seen only a few times. The chain carries TRBV5-6 and TRBJ2-5; TRBD1 aligns across 10 bases. The germline V gene encodes CDR1 SGHDT and CDR2 YYEEEE. CDR3 length equals 16 residues. The V segment lost 0 bases and the J segment 4 bases; nucleotides outside the gene matches: 6. The CDR3 spells CASSLAPTGGGETQYF. The CDR3 nucleotides read TGTGCCAGCAGCTTGGCCCCGACAGGGGGCGGAGAGACCCAGTACTTC.

The gene calls are TRBV18 and TRBJ2-7, with 8 bases identical to TRBD2. Per the germline V gene, CDR1 is KGHSH and CDR2 is LQKENI. The CDR3 is 16 residues long. V shed 6 bases and J 4 bases; nucleotides not matched to a gene: 14. The CDR3 DNA reads TGTGCCAGCTCCCTAGGACGAGCGGGAGTATCGTACGAGCAGTACTTC. This gives the protein CASSLGRAGVSYEQYF.

J is TRBJ1-1 and V is TRBV29-1, with D tentatively TRBD1 (5 bases). Germline CDR1 is SQVTM and CDR2 is ANQGSEA. V gave up 6 bases and J gave up 1 base, with 21 bases separating them. The CDR3 has 16 amino acids. The CDR3 protein is CSVNHGGVGRNTEAFF. The CDR3 region has the DNA TGCAGCGTCAACCACGGGGGGGTTGGAAGGAACACTGAAGCTTTCTTT.

In this sample, this clonotype turned up many times. The V call is TRBV5-1, the J call TRBJ2-1; the match to TRBD2 covers 13 bases. In germline, CDR1 is SGHRS, CDR2 YFSETQ. CDR3 length: 15 amino acids. J was trimmed by 5 bases and V by 5 bases; bases with no gene match: 4. CDR3 in amino acids: CASRYGLAGDNEQFF. CDR3 DNA: TGCGCCAGCAGATATGGACTAGCGGGAGACAATGAGCAGTTCTTC.